Below are 8 T cell receptor beta chains sequenced from a single sample in a study of T cell changes during pregnancy in multiple sclerosis. Profiled with immunoSEQ multiplex PCR; TCRdb holds only in-frame clones, not every one. The table lists around 60,000 clones, around 90% of them singletons. The source was peripheral blood, collected in the first trimester of pregnancy. Every receptor here comes from a female donor with multiple sclerosis, enrolled in a pregnancy study.

The chain joins TRBV4-1 to TRBJ1-5; 7 nucleotides agree with TRBD1. Germline CDR1 and CDR2: MGHRA and YSYEKL. V trimming: 4 bases; J trimming: 3 bases; junction bases outside the gene matches: 6. The CDR3 loop spans 15 amino acids. The CDR3 reads CASSLRQGDNQPQHF. The CDR3 nucleotides are TGCGCCAGCAGCCTCCGACAGGGTGACAATCAGCCCCAGCATTTT.

The rearrangement links TRBV18 to TRBJ2-1; 14 nucleotides line up with TRBD2. V trimming: 6 bases; J trimming: 5 bases; junction bases outside the gene matches: 3. The CDR3 extends over 15 amino acids. Germline V CDR1 and CDR2: KGHSH, LQKENI. The CDR3 nucleotides are TGTGCCAGCTCGGGACTAGCGGGAGCCGACAATGAGCAGTTCTTC. Encoded protein: CASSGLAGADNEQFF.

This chain uses TRBV30 with TRBJ1-2; possible D gene TRBD1, 5 bases. Per the germline V gene, CDR1 is GTSNPN and CDR2 is SVGIG (reference sequence). The CDR3 is made up of 15 amino acids. The V end was cut by 3 bases, the J end by 0 bases, with 14 bases between. Written as DNA, the CDR3 is TGTGCCTGGAGCAGAGGGGAGGGATCTAACTATGGCTACACCTTC. It yields the protein CAWSRGEGSNYGYTF.

V and J are TRBV2 and TRBJ1-1; tentatively, D is TRBD1 (5 bases). The CDR3 covers 15 residues. The V gene lost 2 bases and the J gene lost 3 bases, with 13 bases spanning the gap. Germline CDR1 is SNHLY and CDR2 is FYNNEI. CDR3 amino acids: CASSELQGVYTEAFF. CDR3 sequence (DNA): TGTGCCAGCAGTGAACTGCAGGGCGTTTACACTGAAGCTTTCTTT.

This CDR3 reads CSAGGGYTF. The CDR3 DNA sequence: TGCAGCGCTGGGGGGGGCTACACCTTC. The rearrangement joins TRBV29-1 to TRBJ1-2; possible D gene TRBD1, 5 bases. V was cut by 7 bases and J by 8 bases, with 8 bases left in between. Germline CDR1 SQVTM, CDR2 ANQGSEA. This CDR3 contains 9 residues.

The chain employs TRBV5-1 and TRBJ2-7; 10 bases map to TRBD2. V was clipped by 3 bases and J by 2 bases; unmatched bases: 2. The CDR3 runs 14 residues. Germline V gene sequence: CDR1 SGHRS, CDR2 YFSETQ. CDR3 DNA sequence: TGCGCCAGCAGCTCTAGCGGGAGAGCCTACGAGCAGTACTTC. Protein: CASSSSGRAYEQYF.

In its sample, this clone was seen a few times. V usage is TRBV10-3 and J usage is TRBJ2-7, with 7 bases fitting TRBD1. V was clipped by 11 bases and J by 5 bases; unmatched bases: 12. CDR1 ENHRY and CDR2 SYGVKD come from the germline V gene. The CDR3 is 13 amino acids. CDR3 in DNA: TGTGCCCTACGACGACAGGGTGAGGACGAGCAGTACTTC. The encoded protein is CALRRQGEDEQYF.

The chain joins TRBV19 to TRBJ2-7; 7 nucleotides line up with TRBD1. V lost 7 bases, J lost 2 bases, and 5 bases stayed unmatched. The CDR3 runs to 13 residues. Looked up from germline, CDR1 is LNHDA and CDR2 is SQIVND (reference sequence). The CDR3 here is CASKKQGTYEQYF. CDR3 nucleotides: TGTGCCAGTAAGAAACAGGGGACCTACGAGCAGTACTTC.